Each of the 26 T cell receptor beta chains below was sequenced from the same sample in a study of Ad26.COV2.S vaccination and SARS-CoV-2 variants. Generated by immunoSEQ multiplex PCR, the TCRdb table keeps only in-frame clones and is missing some. The sample includes 360,000 or so clones, over 75% seen only once; the top ten take around 3.7%. This sample's treatment: about 20 received Ad26.COV2.S at low or high dose, single or two shots; about 5 received placebo; per-sample allocation not given. Sampling was done on day 63 after the first vaccine or placebo injection. The sequencing used peripheral blood, collected in a trial of Ad26.COV2.S vaccine versus placebo. The receptors originated from a person between 18 and 65 years old who received the Ad26.COV2.S COVID-19 vaccine or a placebo.

The V call is TRBV5-6, the J call TRBJ2-1, with D hard to call. CDR1 and CDR2 from the germline V gene are SGHDT and YYEEEE. The CDR3 covers 13 residues. The V gene lost 1 base and the J gene lost 4 bases, with 6 bases spanning the gap. The CDR3 loop reads CASSLFRYNEQFF. The CDR3, as DNA: TGTGCCAGCAGCTTGTTTCGGTACAATGAGCAGTTCTTC. Full variable domain (remainder filled in from reference TRBV5-6 and TRBJ2-1): DAGVTQSPTHLIKTRGQQVTLRCSPKSGHDTVSWYQQALGQGPQFIFQYYEEEERQRGNFPDRFSGHQFPNYSSELNVNALLLGDSALYLCASSLFRYNEQFFGPGTRLTVL.

In nucleotides, the CDR3 is TGTGCCAGCAGCCAGAAAGACACCATATATTTT. This codes for CASSQKDTIYF. The chain has TRBV6-6 and TRBJ1-3; D is ambiguous. V dropped 6 bases and J dropped 8 bases, with 8 bases sitting between them. Germline V gene sequence: CDR1 MNHNY, CDR2 SVGAGI (reference sequence). The CDR3 is 11 residues long.

The V and J genes are TRBV7-2 and TRBJ1-2; TRBD1 is a possible D gene (5 bases). The CDR3 is made up of 13 amino acids. V lost 3 bases, J lost 2 bases, and 7 bases lay in between. Germline CDR1 and CDR2: SGHTA and FQGNSA. The DNA for the CDR3 is TGTGCCAGCAGCTTTGACAGAAACTATGGCTACACCTTC. Translated, it gives CASSFDRNYGYTF.

The genes are TRBV30 and TRBJ1-1; weak D call: TRBD1 (5 bases). The V and J ends lost 5 bases and 5 bases respectively, with 12 bases between them. This CDR3 is built from 12 residues. Germline CDR1 and CDR2: GTSNPN and SVGIG (reference sequence). This CDR3 is CAWSHGGTEAFF. The DNA of the CDR3 is TGTGCCTGGTCCCACGGGGGGACTGAAGCTTTCTTT.

The genes are TRBV6-5 and TRBJ2-7, with TRBD2 matching 10 bases. J gave up 3 bases and V 0 bases, and 2 bases lay outside the gene matches. Germline V lookup: CDR1 MNHEY, CDR2 SVGAGI. This CDR3 contains 15 residues. The CDR3 loop reads CASSYSLAGDYEQYF. The CDR3 bases are TGTGCCAGCAGTTACTCCCTAGCGGGGGACTACGAGCAGTACTTC.

The chain carries TRBV27 and TRBJ1-5; TRBD1 agrees at 8 bases. The V gene end was trimmed by 3 bases and the J gene end by 7 bases; junction bases not matched to a gene: 8. There are 15 residues in the CDR3. Germline CDR1 and CDR2: MNHEY and SMNVEV (reference sequence). The CDR3 bases are TGTGCCAGCAGTTTGCGCACAGGGGGTCTACAGCCCCAGCATTTT. Translated, it gives CASSLRTGGLQPQHF.

The chain uses TRBV12-3 or TRBV12-4 and TRBJ2-7, with D maybe TRBD1 (6 bases). V gave up 6 bases and J gave up 3 bases, with 9 bases separating them. The CDR3 loop spans 12 amino acids. The CDR3 loop reads CASSMDSYEQYF. Here the CDR3 DNA reads TGTGCCAGCAGCATGGACAGCTACGAGCAGTACTTC.

The chain employs TRBV5-8 and TRBJ1-2; D possibly corresponds to TRBD1 (6 bases). V shed 4 bases and J shed 6 bases, with 31 bases lying between them. This CDR3 has 19 residues. Germline assignment: CDR1 SGHTS and CDR2 YDEGEE. CDR3 amino acids: CASSQLIVDRGVRGNGYTF. The CDR3 nucleotides are TGTGCCAGCAGCCAGCTAATCGTGGACAGAGGAGTTCGGGGTAATGGCTACACCTTC.

The CDR3 DNA is TGTGCCAGCAGCGCTCAGGGGATCTTCGGGGGTAGCACTGAAGCTTTCTTT. It encodes CASSAQGIFGGSTEAFF. The chain carries TRBV9 and TRBJ1-1, with D perhaps matching TRBD1 (6 bases). The V end was cut by 3 bases, the J end by 4 bases, with 22 bases between. Per the germline V gene, CDR1 is SGDLS and CDR2 is YYNGEE. The CDR3 has 17 amino acids.

This clone was found a few times. The genes are TRBV18 and TRBJ1-1; tentatively, D is TRBD1 (6 bases). V was cut by 1 base and J by 6 bases, with 12 bases left in between. This CDR3 comprises 14 residues. Per germline, CDR1 KGHSH and CDR2 LQKENI. CDR3 nucleotides: TGTGCCAGCTCACCACTACAGGGTTCTCCTGAAGCTTTCTTT. Translating gives CASSPLQGSPEAFF.

The V gene is TRBV6-2 or TRBV6-3, the J gene TRBJ2-3; D perhaps matches TRBD2 (6 bases). The V end was cut by 2 bases, the J end by 6 bases, with 12 bases between. CDR3 length: 14 amino acids. Germline V gene sequence: CDR1 MNHEY, CDR2 SVGEGT. The CDR3 is CASSYRLEDDTQYF. CDR3 sequence (DNA): TGTGCCAGCAGTTACCGACTAGAGGATGATACGCAGTATTTT.

The rearrangement joins TRBV7-8 to TRBJ2-7; D uncertain. Trimming took off 1 base at V and 0 bases at J, with 7 bases between the two ends. The CDR3 has 14 amino acids. Germline V CDR1 and CDR2: SGHVS, FQNEAQ. CDR3 DNA sequence: TGTGCCAGCAGCTTAGATATGAGCTCCTACGAGCAGTACTTC. Encoded protein: CASSLDMSSYEQYF. The full variable domain, rest sourced from reference TRBV7-8 and TRBJ2-7, is GAGVSQSPRYKVAKRGQDVALRCDPISGHVSLFWYQQALGQGPEFLTYFQNEAQLDKSGLPSDRFFAERPEGSVSTLKIQRTQQEDSAVYLCASSLDMSSYEQYFGPGTRLTVT.

The chain couples TRBV6-6 to TRBJ1-6; D is unresolved. The CDR3 covers 10 residues. Trimming took 10 bases from V and 7 from J, leaving 5 bases between them. The germline CDR1 and CDR2 sequences are MNHNY and SVGAGI (reference sequence). CDR3 DNA sequence: TGTGCCACCAAAAATTCACCCCTCCACTTT. It translates to CATKNSPLHF.

Only a few counts were recorded for this clone. V and J are TRBV24-1 and TRBJ1-5; TRBD1 matches 8 bases. J gave up 2 bases and V 5 bases, and 13 bases lay outside the gene matches. The CDR3 extends over 18 amino acids. Germline V gene data show CDR1 as KGHDR and CDR2 as SFDVKD. The CDR3 DNA reads as TGTGCCACCAGTGGGGCTCCGGGACAGGAGGCGTGCAATCAGCCCCAGCATTTT. Residues: CATSGAPGQEACNQPQHF.

V is TRBV5-8 and J is TRBJ2-7; perhaps TRBD1 as D (6 bases). V was cut by 8 bases and J by 0 bases, with 24 bases left in between. In germline, CDR1 is SGHTS, CDR2 YDEGEE. The CDR3 is made up of 17 amino acids. The DNA for the CDR3 is TGTGCCAGTGAAGGGGGTTTGGAGCAGCGATACTCCTACGAGCAGTACTTC. It translates to CASEGGLEQRYSYEQYF.

The rearrangement uses TRBV6-5 and TRBJ2-3, with 7 bases that match TRBD2. Unmatched junction bases numbered 5, after V lost 2 bases and J lost 3 bases. The germline gives CDR1 MNHEY, CDR2 SVGAGI. This CDR3 contains 15 residues. In DNA form, the CDR3 reads TGTGCCAGCAGTTACGGCCTAGCGGAGACAGATACGCAGTATTTT. Translated: CASSYGLAETDTQYF.

This clone is a singleton in its sample. The chain carries TRBV7-9 and TRBJ1-1, with unresolved D. This CDR3 comprises 15 residues. In germline, CDR1 is SEHNR, CDR2 FQNEAQ (reference sequence). The V end was cut by 2 bases, the J end by 1 base, with 11 bases between. CDR3 coding DNA: TGTGCCAGCAGCTTACAACTGGGAGAGAACACTGAAGCTTTCTTT. Amino acids: CASSLQLGENTEAFF.

This clone was seen once. The J gene is TRBJ2-1, the V gene TRBV5-1; TRBD2 agrees at 9 bases. Germline V gene lookup returns CDR1 SGHRS and CDR2 YFSETQ. This CDR3 has 16 residues. Trimming took 4 bases from V and 5 from J; bases not matched to a gene: 10. CDR3 amino acids: CASSHARTSVDNEQFF. The CDR3 nucleotides are TGCGCCAGCAGCCACGCTCGGACTAGCGTCGACAATGAGCAGTTCTTC.

A note on this clone: The same CDR3 can be traced to other DNA sequences in this sample. This rearrangement joins TRBV12-3 or TRBV12-4 to TRBJ1-2; 7 positions match TRBD1. The V and J ends lost 3 bases and 5 bases, in that order; junction bases with no gene match: 0. There are 12 residues in the CDR3. The CDR3 protein is CASSLGQYGYTF. CDR3 nucleotides: TGTGCCAGCAGTTTGGGACAGTATGGCTACACCTTC.

The chain combines TRBV19 with TRBJ2-1; a possible D gene is TRBD2 (5 bases). V lost 5 bases to trimming and J lost 0 bases, with 8 bases between them. Germline assignment: CDR1 LNHDA and CDR2 SQIVND (reference sequence). The CDR3 totals 14 residues. The CDR3 sequence: CASSPGNSYNEQFF. As DNA, the CDR3 is TGTGCCAGTAGTCCGGGAAACTCCTACAATGAGCAGTTCTTC.

The V and J genes are TRBV9 and TRBJ2-3; D not certain. The germline V and J ends were trimmed by 0 bases and 0 bases, with 11 bases remaining between them. Germline CDR1 SGDLS, CDR2 YYNGEE. CDR3 length equals 16 residues. CDR3 amino acids: CASSVELDSSTDTQYF. CDR3 nucleotide sequence: TGTGCCAGCAGCGTAGAACTGGATTCTAGCACAGATACGCAGTATTTT.

Written as DNA, the CDR3 is TGTGCCAGTAGGACATCTAGCGGGGGCTGGCAGCGGTTTGAGCAGTTCTTC. Translation gives CASRTSSGGWQRFEQFF. The rearrangement uses TRBV19 and TRBJ2-1; TRBD2 matches 10 bases. Germline CDR1 and CDR2: LNHDA and SQIVND (reference sequence). Unmatched junction bases numbered 17, after V lost 6 bases and J lost 9 bases. The CDR3 sequence is 17 residues long. Looking up the rest from reference TRBV19 and TRBJ2-1 gives the full variable domain: DGGITQSPKYLFRKEGQNVTLSCEQNLNHDAMYWYRQDPGQGLRLIYYSQIVNDFQKGDIAEGYSVSREKKESFPLTVTSAQKNPTAFYLCASRTSSGGWQRFEQFFGPGTRLTVL.

The rearrangement uses TRBV27 and TRBJ2-7; no clear D gene. The CDR3 is made up of 14 amino acids. Deletions cut 0 bases from V and 1 base from J, with 7 bases between. The germline V gene has CDR1 MNHEY and CDR2 SMNVEV (reference sequence). The CDR3 bases are TGTGCCAGCAGTTTATCCCGCAGGTCCTACGAGCAGTACTTC. Translating it yields CASSLSRRSYEQYF.

The chain uses TRBV4-1 and TRBJ1-1; D call uncertain. V was shortened by 2 bases and J by 3 bases, with 10 bases between the two germline ends. The CDR3 has 14 residues. Germline V gene sequence: CDR1 MGHRA, CDR2 YSYEKL. For the CDR3, the DNA is TGCGCCAGCAGCCAACCGGGATCCGACACTGAAGCTTTCTTT. Protein sequence: CASSQPGSDTEAFF.

The J gene is TRBJ2-3, the V gene TRBV3-1 (or the pseudogene TRBV3-2); 11 bases match TRBD2. CDR3 length: 16 residues. Germline V CDR1 and CDR2: LGHDT, YNNKEL (reference sequence). Unmatched junction bases numbered 5, after V lost 4 bases and J lost 2 bases. CDR3 loop: CASSPGTSGSTDTQYF. Written as DNA, the CDR3 is TGTGCCAGCAGCCCGGGGACTAGCGGCTCCACAGATACGCAGTATTTT.

The chain carries TRBV27 and TRBJ2-5; no firm D call. Germline V gene sequence: CDR1 MNHEY, CDR2 SMNVEV (reference sequence). V was shortened by 2 bases and J by 2 bases, with 6 bases between the two germline ends. The CDR3 has 13 residues. The CDR3, as DNA: TGTGCCAGCAGTTTACGCACGCAAGAGACCCAGTACTTC. Encoded protein: CASSLRTQETQYF.